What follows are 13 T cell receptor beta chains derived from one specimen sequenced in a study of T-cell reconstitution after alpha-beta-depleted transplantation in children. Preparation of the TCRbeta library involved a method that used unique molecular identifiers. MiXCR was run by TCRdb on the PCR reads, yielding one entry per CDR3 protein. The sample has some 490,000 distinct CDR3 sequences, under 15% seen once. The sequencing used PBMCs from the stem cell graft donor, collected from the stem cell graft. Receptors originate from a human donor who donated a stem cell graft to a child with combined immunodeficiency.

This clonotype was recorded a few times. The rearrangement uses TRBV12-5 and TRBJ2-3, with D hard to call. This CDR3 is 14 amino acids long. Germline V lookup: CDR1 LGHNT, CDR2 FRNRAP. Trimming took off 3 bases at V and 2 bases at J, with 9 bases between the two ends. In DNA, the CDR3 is TGTGCTAGTGGTTTAGGGCTACTCACAGATACGCAGTATTTT. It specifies CASGLGLLTDTQYF. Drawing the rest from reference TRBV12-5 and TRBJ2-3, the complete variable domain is DARVTQTPRHKVTEMGQEVTMRCQPILGHNTVFWYRQTMMQGLELLAYFRNRAPLDDSGMPKDRFSAEMPDATLATLKIQPSEPRDSAVYFCASGLGLLTDTQYFGPGTRLTVL.

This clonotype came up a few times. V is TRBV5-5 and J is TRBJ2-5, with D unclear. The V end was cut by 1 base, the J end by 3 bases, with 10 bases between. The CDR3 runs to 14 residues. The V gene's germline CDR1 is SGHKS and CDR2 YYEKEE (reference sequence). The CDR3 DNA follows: TGTGCCAGCAGCTTGTTCGACGGAAAAGAGACCCAGTACTTC. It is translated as CASSLFDGKETQYF.

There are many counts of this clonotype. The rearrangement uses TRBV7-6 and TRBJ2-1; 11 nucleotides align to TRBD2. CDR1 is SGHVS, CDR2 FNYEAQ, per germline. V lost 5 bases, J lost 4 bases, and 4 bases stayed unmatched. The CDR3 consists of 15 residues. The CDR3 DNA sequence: TGTGCCAGCAGCCCACTAGCGGGGGAATACAATGAGCAGTTCTTC. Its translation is CASSPLAGEYNEQFF.

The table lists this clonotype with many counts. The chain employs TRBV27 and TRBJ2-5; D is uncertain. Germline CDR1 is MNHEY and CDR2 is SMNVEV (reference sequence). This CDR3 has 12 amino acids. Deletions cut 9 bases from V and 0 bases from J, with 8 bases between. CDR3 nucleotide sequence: TGTGCCAGTGGGATTGACCAAGAGACCCAGTACTTC. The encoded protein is CASGIDQETQYF.

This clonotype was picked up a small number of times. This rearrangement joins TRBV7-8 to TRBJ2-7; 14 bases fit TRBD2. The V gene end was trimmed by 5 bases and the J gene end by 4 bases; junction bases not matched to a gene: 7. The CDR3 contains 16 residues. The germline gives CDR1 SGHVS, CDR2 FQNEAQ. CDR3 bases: TGTGCCAGCAGCCCCCACCGACTAGCGGGAGGGTACGAGCAGTACTTC. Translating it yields CASSPHRLAGGYEQYF.

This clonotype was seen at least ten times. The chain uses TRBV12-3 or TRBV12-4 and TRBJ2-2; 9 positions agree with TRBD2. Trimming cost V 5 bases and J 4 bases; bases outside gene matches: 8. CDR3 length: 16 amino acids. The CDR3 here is CASSPSQRGATGELFF. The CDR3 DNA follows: TGTGCCAGCAGTCCTTCGCAGCGGGGGGCCACCGGGGAGCTGTTTTTT.

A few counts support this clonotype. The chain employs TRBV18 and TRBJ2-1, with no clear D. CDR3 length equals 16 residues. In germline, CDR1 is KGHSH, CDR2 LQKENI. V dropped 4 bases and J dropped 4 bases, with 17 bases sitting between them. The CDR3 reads CASSRETLYEYNEQFF. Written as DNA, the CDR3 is TGTGCCAGCTCACGTGAGACACTATATGAGTACAATGAGCAGTTCTTC.

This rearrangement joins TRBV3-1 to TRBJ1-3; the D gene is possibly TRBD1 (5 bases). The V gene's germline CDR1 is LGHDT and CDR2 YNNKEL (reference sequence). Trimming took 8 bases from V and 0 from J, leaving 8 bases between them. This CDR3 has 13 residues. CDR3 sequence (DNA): TGTGCCAGCCGACAGAGCTCTGGAAACACCATATATTTT. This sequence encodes CASRQSSGNTIYF.

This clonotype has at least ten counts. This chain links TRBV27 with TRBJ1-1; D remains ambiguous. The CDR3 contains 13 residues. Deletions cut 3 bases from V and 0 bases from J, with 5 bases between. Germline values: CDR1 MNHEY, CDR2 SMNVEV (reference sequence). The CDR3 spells CASSFFMNTEAFF. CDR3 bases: TGTGCCAGCAGTTTCTTCATGAACACTGAAGCTTTCTTT.

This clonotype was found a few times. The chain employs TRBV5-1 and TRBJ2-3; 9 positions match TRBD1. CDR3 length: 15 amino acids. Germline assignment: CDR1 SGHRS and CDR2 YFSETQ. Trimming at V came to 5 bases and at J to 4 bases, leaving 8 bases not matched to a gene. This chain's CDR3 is CASRRTGEASDTQYF. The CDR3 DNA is TGCGCCAGCAGGAGGACAGGGGAGGCTTCAGATACGCAGTATTTT.

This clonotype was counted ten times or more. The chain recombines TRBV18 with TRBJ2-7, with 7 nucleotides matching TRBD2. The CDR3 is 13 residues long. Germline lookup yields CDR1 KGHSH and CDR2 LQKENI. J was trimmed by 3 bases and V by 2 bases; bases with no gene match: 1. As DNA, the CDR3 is TGTGCCAGCTCACCAGGGGAGGGCTACGAGCAGTACTTC. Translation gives CASSPGEGYEQYF.

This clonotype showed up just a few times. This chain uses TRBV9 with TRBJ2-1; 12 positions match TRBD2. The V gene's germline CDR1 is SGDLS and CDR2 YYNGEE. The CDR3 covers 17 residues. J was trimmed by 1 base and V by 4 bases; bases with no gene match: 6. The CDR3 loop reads CASSSRLAGESYNEQFF. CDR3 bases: TGTGCCAGCAGCTCCCGACTAGCGGGGGAGTCCTACAATGAGCAGTTCTTC.

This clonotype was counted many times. This CDR3 reads CAWSWASGGYNEQFF. DNA of the CDR3: TGTGCCTGGAGTTGGGCTAGCGGGGGATACAATGAGCAGTTCTTC. This chain connects TRBV30 to TRBJ2-1, with 10 bases fitting TRBD2. CDR3 size: 15 residues. The junction had 5 bases not matched to a gene; V was cut back by 2 bases and J by 4 bases. From germline, CDR1 is GTSNPN and CDR2 SVGIG (reference sequence). Using reference TRBV30 and TRBJ2-1 for the parts outside the CDR3, the full variable domain is SQTIHQWPATLVQPVGSPLSLECTVEGTSNPNLYWYRQAAGRGLQLLFYSVGIGQISSEVPQNLSASRPQDRQFILSSKKLLLSDSGFYLCAWSWASGGYNEQFFGPGTRLTVL.